This T cell receptor (beta chain) was recorded in a study of response to subunit inactivated influenza vaccine. Study conclusions and caveats: The authors offered the suggestion that each seasonal influenza vaccination recruits few new T cells.

V lost 3 bases and J lost 2, with 10 bases in between. The CDR3 has 14 amino acids. Germline V gene data show CDR1 as SGDLS and CDR2 as YYNGEE. TCRdb itself ran the RT-PCR reads through MiXCR, one entry per CDR3 protein. Of approximately 200,000 distinct CDR3 sequences listed, over 13% were seen once; the top ten hold roughly 24%. This clonotype was picked up a small number of times. The antigen remains unidentified. The TCR comes from a man aged 50 to 59 who received an inactivated influenza vaccine. The chain employs TRBV9 and TRBJ2-3, with a tentative D call TRBD1 (6 bases). Sample: CD8+ T cells sorted from PBMCs, taken 4 to 6 days after vaccination. The CDR3 nucleotides are TGTGCCAGCAGCGCTGGGACAATCACAGATACGCAGTATTTT. Translating gives CASSAGTITDTQYF.